This T cell receptor (beta chain) was captured by sequencing in a study of blood T cell repertoires in COVID-19. About the study: Samples taken during acute and convalescent COVID-19 were collected in the United States, Italy and Spain.

From germline, CDR1 is SNHLY and CDR2 FYNNEI. This CDR3 comprises 14 residues. V lost 3 bases and J lost 1, with 9 bases in between. In the original workflow: Reference gene primer amplification yielded estimated nucleated cell counts. The repertoire was sequenced with immunoSEQ multiplex PCR; TCRdb's copy has only in-frame clones and lacks some. From that table come the V and J calls and clone size; the DNA was used to work out D and trimming. This sample has around 150,000 clones, with 70% to 85% found just once. Sample: peripheral blood. This TCR was recovered from a woman in her thirties or forties with COVID-19, enrolled during active disease. V and J are TRBV2 and TRBJ1-1, with unresolved D. This CDR3 is CASSDGGWNTEAFF. The CDR3 nucleotides are TGTGCCAGCAGTGATGGAGGGTGGAACACTGAAGCTTTCTTT.